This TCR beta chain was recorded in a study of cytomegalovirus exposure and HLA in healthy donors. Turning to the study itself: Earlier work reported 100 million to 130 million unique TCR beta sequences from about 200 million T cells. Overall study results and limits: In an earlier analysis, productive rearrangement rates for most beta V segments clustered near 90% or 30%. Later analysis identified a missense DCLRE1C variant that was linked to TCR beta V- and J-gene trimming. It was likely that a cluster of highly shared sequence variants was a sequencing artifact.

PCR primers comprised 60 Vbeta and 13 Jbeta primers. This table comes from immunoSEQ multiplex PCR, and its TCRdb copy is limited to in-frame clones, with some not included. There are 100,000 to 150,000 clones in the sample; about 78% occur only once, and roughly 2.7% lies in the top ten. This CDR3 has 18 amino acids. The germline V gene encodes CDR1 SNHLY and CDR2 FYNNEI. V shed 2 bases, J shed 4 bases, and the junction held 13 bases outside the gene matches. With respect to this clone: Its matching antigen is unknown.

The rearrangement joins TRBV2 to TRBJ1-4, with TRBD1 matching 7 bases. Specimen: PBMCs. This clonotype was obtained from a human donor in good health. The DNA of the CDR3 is TGTGCCAGCAGTGAACGGCCTCTCCAGAGGGGGCTTAATGAAAAACTGTTTTTT. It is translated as CASSERPLQRGLNEKLFF.